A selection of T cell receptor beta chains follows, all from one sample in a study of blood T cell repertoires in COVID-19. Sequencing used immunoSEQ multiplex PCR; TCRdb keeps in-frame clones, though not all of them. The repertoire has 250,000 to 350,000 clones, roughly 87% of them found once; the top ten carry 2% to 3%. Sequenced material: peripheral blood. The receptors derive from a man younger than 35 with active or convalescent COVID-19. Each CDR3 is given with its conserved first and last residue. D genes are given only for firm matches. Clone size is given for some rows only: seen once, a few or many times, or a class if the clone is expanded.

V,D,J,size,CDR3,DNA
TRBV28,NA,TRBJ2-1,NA,CASSSINPGSSYNEQFF,TGTGCCAGCAGTTCCATCAATCCGGGAAGCTCCTACAATGAGCAGTTCTTC
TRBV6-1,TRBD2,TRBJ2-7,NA,CASSEVWEGLYEQYF,TGTGCCAGCAGTGAAGTTTGGGAGGGCCTCTACGAGCAGTACTTC
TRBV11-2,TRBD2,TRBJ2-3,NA,CASAGGATDTQYF,TGTGCCAGCGCCGGGGGGGCCACAGATACGCAGTATTTT
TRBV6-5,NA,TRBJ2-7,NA,CASNDGGPSYEQYF,TGTGCCAGCAACGACGGGGGGCCCAGCTACGAGCAGTACTTC
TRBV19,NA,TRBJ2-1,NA,CASSINGEYYNEQFF,TGTGCCAGTAGTATTAACGGGGAATATTACAATGAGCAGTTCTTC
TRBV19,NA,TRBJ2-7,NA,CASSPRGAGEQYF,TGTGCCAGTAGTCCCCGGGGGGCGGGCGAGCAGTACTTC
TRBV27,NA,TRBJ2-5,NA,CASSFRDNQETQYF,TGTGCCAGCAGTTTTCGGGACAACCAAGAGACCCAGTACTTC
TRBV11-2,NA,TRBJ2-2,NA,CASSLVGGRRSGELFF,TGTGCCAGCAGCTTAGTGGGGGGAAGGAGATCCGGGGAGCTGTTTTTT
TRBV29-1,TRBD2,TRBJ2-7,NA,CSVRRELPSSYEQYF,TGCAGCGTTCGGCGGGAGTTACCAAGCTCCTACGAGCAGTACTTC
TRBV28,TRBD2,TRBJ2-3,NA,CASSFPRVAGTDTQYF,TGTGCCAGCAGTTTCCCCAGAGTAGCGGGAACGGATACGCAGTATTTT
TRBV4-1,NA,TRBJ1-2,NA,CASSQDVSFPTGYTF,TGCGCCAGCAGCCAAGATGTCAGTTTCCCGACAGGCTACACCTTC
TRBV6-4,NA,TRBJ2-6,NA,CASSDFAGANVLTF,TGTGCCAGCAGTGACTTCGCTGGGGCCAACGTCCTGACTTTC
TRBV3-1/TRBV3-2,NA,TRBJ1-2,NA,CASSHRGGGYTF,TGTGCCAGCAGCCATAGGGGGGGTGGCTACACCTTC
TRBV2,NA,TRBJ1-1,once,CASSVGVMNTEAFF,TGTGCCAGCAGTGTAGGGGTCATGAACACTGAAGCTTTCTTT
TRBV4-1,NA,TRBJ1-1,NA,CASSFPGTRIEAFF,TGCGCCAGCAGCTTTCCCGGGACACGGATTGAAGCTTTCTTT
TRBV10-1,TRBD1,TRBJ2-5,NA,CASSEDRGPGETQYF,TGCGCCAGCAGTGAAGACAGGGGGCCTGGGGAGACCCAGTACTTC
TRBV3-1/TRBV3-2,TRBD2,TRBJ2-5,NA,CASSPYRGRPETQYF,TGTGCCAGCAGCCCTTATCGCGGGAGGCCGGAGACCCAGTACTTC
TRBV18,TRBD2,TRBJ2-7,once,CASSSAGLYEQYF,TGTGCCAGCTCCTCAGCGGGACTTTACGAGCAGTACTTC
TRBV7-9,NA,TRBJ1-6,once,CASSDLMDSPQTNSPLHF,TGTGCCAGCAGTGACCTTATGGACAGCCCGCAAACTAATTCACCCCTCCACTTT
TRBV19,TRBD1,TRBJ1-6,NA,CASRERTGGSPLHF,TGTGCCAGTAGAGAACGGACAGGGGGTTCACCCCTCCACTTT
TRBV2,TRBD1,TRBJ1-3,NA,CASIKGTVENTIYF,TGTGCCAGCATCAAAGGGACAGTCGAAAACACCATATATTTT
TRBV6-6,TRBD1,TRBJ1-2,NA,CASSGPGQGDGYTF,TGTGCCAGCAGTGGACCCGGACAGGGAGATGGCTACACCTTC
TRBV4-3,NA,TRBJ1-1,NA,CASSQDVRRLMNTEAFF,TGCGCCAGCAGCCAAGATGTAAGGCGGTTGATGAACACTGAAGCTTTCTTT
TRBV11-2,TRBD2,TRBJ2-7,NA,CASSLVATSGTYEQYF,TGTGCCAGCAGCCTAGTGGCGACTAGCGGAACCTACGAGCAGTACTTC
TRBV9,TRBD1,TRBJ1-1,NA,CASSVGRQGYTEAFF,TGTGCCAGCAGCGTAGGAAGACAGGGTTACACTGAAGCTTTCTTT
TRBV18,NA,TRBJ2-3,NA,CASSPGALYTDTQYF,TGTGCCAGCTCACCGGGGGCCCTATACACAGATACGCAGTATTTT
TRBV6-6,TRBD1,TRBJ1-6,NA,CASSSLDRGLAPLHF,TGTGCCAGCAGTTCCTTGGACAGGGGATTAGCACCCCTCCACTTT
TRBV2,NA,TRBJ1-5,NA,CASSSGWRGQPQHF,TGTGCCAGCAGTTCAGGGTGGCGGGGTCAGCCCCAGCATTTT
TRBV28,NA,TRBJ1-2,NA,CASSLQDYGYTF,TGTGCCAGCAGTTTGCAGGACTATGGCTACACCTTC
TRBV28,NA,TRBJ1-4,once,CASSFLEFPNEKLFF,TGTGCCAGCAGTTTCTTAGAATTCCCTAATGAAAAACTGTTTTTT
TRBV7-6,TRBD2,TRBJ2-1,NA,CASSLTSGGLDEQFF,TGTGCCAGCAGCCTAACTAGCGGGGGGTTGGATGAGCAGTTCTTC
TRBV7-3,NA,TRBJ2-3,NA,CASSSEGADTQYF,TGTGCCAGCAGCTCCGAAGGGGCAGATACGCAGTATTTT
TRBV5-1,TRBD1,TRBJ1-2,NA,CASSSGTGVRNYGYTF,TGCGCCAGCAGCTCCGGGACAGGGGTTCGGAACTATGGCTACACCTTC
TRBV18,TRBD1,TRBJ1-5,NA,CASSPTGEPNQPQHF,TGTGCCAGCTCGCCGACAGGGGAGCCCAATCAGCCCCAGCATTTT
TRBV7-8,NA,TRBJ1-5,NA,CASSSSSHGPQHF,TGTGCCAGCAGCTCTAGCTCCCACGGGCCCCAGCATTTT
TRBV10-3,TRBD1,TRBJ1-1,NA,CAISAYQTGMNTEAFF,TGTGCCATCAGTGCCTATCAGACAGGGATGAACACTGAAGCTTTCTTT
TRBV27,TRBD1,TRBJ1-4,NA,CASSPYRGFKEEKLFF,TGTGCCAGCAGTCCGTACAGGGGTTTCAAGGAAGAAAAACTGTTTTTT
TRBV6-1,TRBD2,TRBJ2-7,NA,CASSEMGTRSYEQYF,TGTGCCAGCAGTGAAATGGGGACTAGGTCCTACGAGCAGTACTTC
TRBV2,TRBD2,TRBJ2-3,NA,CASSMGTNTDTQYF,TGTGCCAGCAGTATGGGGACTAATACAGATACGCAGTATTTT
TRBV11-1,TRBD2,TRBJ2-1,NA,CASSHRDYYYNEQFF,TGTGCCAGCAGCCACCGGGACTACTACTACAATGAGCAGTTCTTC
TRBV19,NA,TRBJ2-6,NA,CASSMGGSGANVLTF,TGTGCCAGTAGTATGGGGGGCTCTGGGGCCAACGTCCTGACTTTC
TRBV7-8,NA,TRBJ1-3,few,CASRTGSDGNTIYF,TGTGCCAGCCGTACAGGATCGGACGGAAACACCATATATTTT
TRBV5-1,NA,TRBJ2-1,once,CASSLQGVSYNEQFF,TGCGCCAGCAGCTTACAGGGTGTTTCCTACAATGAGCAGTTCTTC
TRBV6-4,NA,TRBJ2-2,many,CASSHSGTGELFF,TGTGCCAGCAGCCATTCAGGCACCGGGGAGCTGTTTTTT
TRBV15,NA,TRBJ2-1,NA,CATSRLTGNEQFF,TGTGCCACCAGCAGGCTGACAGGCAATGAGCAGTTCTTC
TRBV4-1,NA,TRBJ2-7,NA,CASSQGPGVAYEQYF,TGCGCCAGCAGCCAAGGGCCAGGGGTTGCCTACGAGCAGTACTTC